One sample yielded the 3 T cell receptor beta chains listed below, sequenced in a study of radiotherapy plus CTLA-4 blockade in lung cancer. Data came from immunoSEQ multiplex PCR; TCRdb stores just in-frame clones and leaves some out. The sample shows about 14,000 clones, 70% to 90% of them seen only once. The sequencing here drew on peripheral blood, taken from a patient treated with radiotherapy plus ipilimumab. The receptors shown here come from a human donor with non-small cell lung cancer that progressed on radiotherapy plus ipilimumab. Some clones in this sample may be carry-over from other donors' samples.

V gene TRBV6-7 combines with J gene TRBJ1-2; TRBD1 matches 7 bases. TRBV6-7 is noted as an ORF with a role that remains uncertain. The V and J ends lost 8 bases and 4 bases, in that order; junction bases with no gene match: 22. This CDR3 has 18 amino acids. CDR3 DNA sequence: TGTGCCAGCGGACCCAACCTGGGGGTAGGGGGCCGGGGCTATGGCTACACCTTC. This encodes CASGPNLGVGGRGYGYTF.

The V and J genes are TRBV19 and TRBJ2-1, with 8 positions matching TRBD2. The ends lost 1 base at V and 7 bases at J; junction bases unmatched: 12. The CDR3 has 17 residues. The V gene's germline CDR1 is LNHDA and CDR2 SQIVND (reference sequence). CDR3 loop: CASSIGGSGIFRNEQFF. The DNA of the CDR3 is TGTGCCAGTAGTATAGGGGGTAGCGGGATATTCAGGAATGAGCAGTTCTTC.

This rearrangement joins TRBV6-1 to TRBJ2-7, with 13 bases matching TRBD2. CDR1 MNHNS and CDR2 SASEGT come from the germline V gene. The CDR3 contains 16 residues. The J segment lost 3 bases and the V segment lost 4 bases, leaving 6 bases of the junction unmatched. This chain's CDR3 is CASSGLAGGLYYEQYF. The CDR3 DNA sequence: TGTGCCAGCAGTGGACTAGCGGGAGGCCTTTACTACGAGCAGTACTTC.